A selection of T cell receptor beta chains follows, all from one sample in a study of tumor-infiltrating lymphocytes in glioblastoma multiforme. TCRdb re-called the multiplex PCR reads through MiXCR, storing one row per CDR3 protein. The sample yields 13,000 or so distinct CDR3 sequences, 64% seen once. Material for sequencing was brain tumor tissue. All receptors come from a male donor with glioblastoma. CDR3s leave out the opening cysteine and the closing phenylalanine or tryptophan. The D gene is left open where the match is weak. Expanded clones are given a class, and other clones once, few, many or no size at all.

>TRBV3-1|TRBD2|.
ASSQLLADSYNEQF
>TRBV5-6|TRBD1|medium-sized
ASSTGTGDPYEQY
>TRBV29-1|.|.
STRDVNFYDEQF
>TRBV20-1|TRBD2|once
SATGTSGSDEQF
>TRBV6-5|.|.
ASCYGQGATNEKPF
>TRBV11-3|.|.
ASSPRPLVETQY
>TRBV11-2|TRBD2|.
ASSPYDGTSGNTLAKNIQY
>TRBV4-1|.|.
SSSPDTFDTDTQY
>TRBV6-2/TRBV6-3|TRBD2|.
ASRSGGTSCEQY
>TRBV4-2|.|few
ASSRVWNTEAF
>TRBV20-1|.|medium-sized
SARDTGGANVLT
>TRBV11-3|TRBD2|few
ASSFDSGGPYNEQF
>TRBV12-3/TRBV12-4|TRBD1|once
ANSWDRFNSNQPQH
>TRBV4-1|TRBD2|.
ASSHHSAGAHNEQF
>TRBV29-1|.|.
SADSPENAVAF
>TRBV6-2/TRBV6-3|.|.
TSSYSGGALCNEQF
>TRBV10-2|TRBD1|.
ANRPLATGDQLQH
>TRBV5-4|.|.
ASSFESITTDTQF
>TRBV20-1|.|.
SARGRGSMSSPLR
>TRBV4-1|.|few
ASSPQGNTEAF
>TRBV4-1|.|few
ASSQGRKMDTQY
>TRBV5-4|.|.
GSSLSPGVQVKLF
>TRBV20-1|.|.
SARGLANEQF
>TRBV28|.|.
ASSRGTISNQPQH
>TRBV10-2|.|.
ASSSGGTDTQY
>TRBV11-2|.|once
ASSLTGNQQF
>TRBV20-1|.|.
SARERCTDTQY
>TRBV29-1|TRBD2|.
SVEGLAGYNEQF
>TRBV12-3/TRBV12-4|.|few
ASSIGVGRTKGAGELF
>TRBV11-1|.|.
AGSLATIGNGDTQY
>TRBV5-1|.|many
ASSLGRNTEAF
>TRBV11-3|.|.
TSSLGATRGTGELL
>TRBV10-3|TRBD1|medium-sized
ATEPGQGAETQY
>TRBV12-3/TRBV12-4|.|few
ASGTSHEAF
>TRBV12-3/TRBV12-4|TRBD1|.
ASSLGDRVNEKLF
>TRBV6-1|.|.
ASSEPSDPDSYEQY
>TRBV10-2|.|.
ASSEGEGGPNEQY
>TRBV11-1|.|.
ASSSTGGPYEQY
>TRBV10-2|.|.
AISTGANEQF
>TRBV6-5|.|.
GSGYGPGFGEQL
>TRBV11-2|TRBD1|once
ASSTGTGGSSYNEQF
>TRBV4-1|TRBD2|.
ASSQESRTSGSDEQF
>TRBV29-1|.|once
SVEIATDTQY
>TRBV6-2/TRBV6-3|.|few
TSRPGGVDEQF
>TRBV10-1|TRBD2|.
ASSEMASGRAPELV
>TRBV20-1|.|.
TAKDLRQTGNTIY
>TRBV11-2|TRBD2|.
VSSSRTSGSYEQY
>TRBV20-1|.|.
SAEPRVEGNQPQH